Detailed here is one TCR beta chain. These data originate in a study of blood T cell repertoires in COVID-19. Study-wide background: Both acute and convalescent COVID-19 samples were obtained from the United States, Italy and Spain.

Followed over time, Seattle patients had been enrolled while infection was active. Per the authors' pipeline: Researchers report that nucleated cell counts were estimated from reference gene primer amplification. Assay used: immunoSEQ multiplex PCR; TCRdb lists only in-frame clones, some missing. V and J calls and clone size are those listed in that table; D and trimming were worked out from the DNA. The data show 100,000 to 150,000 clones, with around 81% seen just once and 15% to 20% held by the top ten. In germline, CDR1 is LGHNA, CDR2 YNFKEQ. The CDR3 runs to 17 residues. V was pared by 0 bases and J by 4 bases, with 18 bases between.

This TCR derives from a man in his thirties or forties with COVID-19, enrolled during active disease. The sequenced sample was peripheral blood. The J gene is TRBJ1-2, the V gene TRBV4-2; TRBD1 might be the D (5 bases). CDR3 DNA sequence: TGTGCCAGCAGCCAAGAGGCGGGGGGGACGGCTGCCTATGGCTACACCTTC. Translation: CASSQEAGGTAAYGYTF.